This T cell receptor beta chain appears in the sequencing data of a study of blood T cell repertoires in COVID-19. Overall study: Spain, Italy and the United States supplied samples that represented acute and convalescent COVID-19. In each case, the material was cDNA or gDNA derived from T cells, B-cell-depleted T cells, or PBMCs.

Authors' analysis steps: Estimation of nucleated cell counts was performed using reference gene primer amplification. TCRdb's table, derived via immunoSEQ multiplex PCR, lists solely in-frame clones and lacks some. Clone size and the V and J calls come from that table; the DNA yielded D and trimming. The sample carries 70,000 to 85,000 clones, around 83% recorded once. The CDR3 contains 13 residues. V was pared by 3 bases and J by 8 bases, with 6 bases of the junction left unmatched. The germline CDR1 and CDR2 sequences are LNHDA and SQIVND (reference sequence). The sequence was obtained from a human donor in a cohort sampled during active COVID-19. The sequenced sample consisted of peripheral blood. The chain joins TRBV19 to TRBJ1-1, with 7 bases lining up with TRBD1. CDR3 DNA sequence: TGTGCCAGTAGTATCCCGGGGACAGCAGAAGCTTTCTTT. It encodes CASSIPGTAEAFF.